This T cell receptor beta chain was observed in a study of blood T cell repertoires in COVID-19. Study summary: Specimens from acute and convalescent COVID-19 originated in the United States, Italy and Spain. PBMCs, B-cell-depleted T cells, or T cells were the source of the cDNA or gDNA that made up the material.

Seattle's enrolled individuals joined amid active infection and were then monitored longitudinally. The CDR3 contains 14 residues. With 10 bases removed from V and 10 bases from J, the gap between germline ends came to 20 bases. The V gene's germline CDR1 is MNHEY and CDR2 SVGAGI. In the original workflow: Reference gene primers were amplified, and this amplification served to estimate nucleated cell counts. TCRdb's copy holds only in-frame clones and misses some; the assay was immunoSEQ multiplex PCR. The V and J calls and clone size are taken from that table; D and trimming were inferred from the DNA. Of some 110,000 clones in the sample, approximately 90% were seen once.

This chain connects TRBV6-5 to TRBJ1-6; tentative D call: TRBD1 (6 bases). The TCR was taken from a man aged 45-65 years with COVID-19, enrolled during active disease. Sequenced sample: peripheral blood. CDR3 protein: CATPKRGQGSPLHF. In DNA, the CDR3 is TGTGCCACCCCGAAGAGGGGCCAGGGGTCACCCCTCCACTTT.